These 21 T cell receptor beta chains were all obtained from the same sample, sequenced in a study of T cells in Graves' hyperthyroidism and ophthalmopathy. RNA transcripts served as the template for amplifying TCR beta CDR3 regions. A set of HTBI primers served as the primers for a first-round RT-PCR of the TCR CDR3. TCRdb analysed the multiplex PCR reads with MiXCR anew, one entry per CDR3 protein. The sample lists 600,000 or so distinct CDR3 sequences, roughly 15% seen once, with over 3.5% in the top ten. Sequencing was carried out using blood. These receptors were taken from a woman in her 30s with Graves' hyperthyroidism.

This clonotype has ten or more counts. The chain recombines TRBV7-9 with TRBJ2-3; D perhaps matches TRBD2 (5 bases). Germline V gene sequence: CDR1 SEHNR, CDR2 FQNEAQ (reference sequence). Deletions cut 6 bases from V and 0 bases from J, with 19 bases between. The CDR3 contains 17 residues. CDR3 in DNA: TGTGCCAGCAGTGGGGTCGGACGAGGGAGAAGCACAGATACGCAGTATTTT. Translated: CASSGVGRGRSTDTQYF.

At least ten counts were recorded for this clonotype. The rearrangement links TRBV28 to TRBJ1-2; TRBD1 matches at 8 bases. Trimming removed 0 bases from V and 2 bases from J; junction bases left unmatched: 5. Germline V gene sequence: CDR1 MDHEN, CDR2 SYDVKM. The CDR3 loop spans 16 amino acids. The CDR3 DNA reads as TGTGCCAGCAGTTTATGGTCGAGGACAGGGAACTATGGCTACACCTTC. This codes for CASSLWSRTGNYGYTF.

Details on this clonotype: Since no conserved phenylalanine or tryptophan closes the CDR3, a read error is the likely cause. The chain couples TRBV12-3 or TRBV12-4 to TRBJ1-3, with D possibly matching TRBD1 (6 bases). V was cut by 3 bases and J by 3 bases, with 12 bases left in between. The CDR3 totals 15 residues. This CDR3 reads CASSFYVTGGNTIYL. The CDR3 DNA sequence: TGTGCCAGCAGTTTTTATGTGACAGGTGGAAACACCATATATCTT.

This clonotype has ten or more counts. V gene TRBV28 combines with J gene TRBJ2-3, with a weak D call TRBD1 (6 bases). The V and J ends lost 4 bases and 2 bases respectively, with 10 bases between them. The CDR3 loop spans 14 amino acids. CDR1 is MDHEN, CDR2 SYDVKM, per germline. CDR3 sequence: CASSSTGFTDTQYF. Here the CDR3 DNA reads TGTGCCAGCAGTTCCACAGGGTTCACAGATACGCAGTATTTT.

The rearrangement links TRBV12-3 or TRBV12-4 to TRBJ2-7; TRBD2 is a possible D gene (7 bases). V dropped 6 bases and J dropped 5 bases, with 26 bases sitting between them. The CDR3 has 17 amino acids. The CDR3 reads CASRGGGGGGGGDEQYF. The CDR3 coding sequence is TGTGCCAGCAGGGGGGGGGGGGGGGGGGGGGGGGGCGACGAGCAGTACTTC.

In this sample, this clonotype turned up a few times. The genes are TRBV10-3 and TRBJ1-5; D call uncertain. The germline V gene has CDR1 ENHRY and CDR2 SYGVKD. The CDR3 spans 15 residues. Trimming removed 3 bases at V and 4 bases at J, with 13 bases between. CDR3 loop: CAISEIAGRNQPQHF. CDR3 sequence (DNA): TGTGCCATCAGTGAAATAGCGGGTAGGAATCAGCCCCAGCATTTT.

This clonotype was detected ten times or more. Germline is not matched at one junction end, which may reflect a read error. The chain has TRBV12-3 or TRBV12-4 and TRBJ1-2, with D hard to call. This CDR3 has 13 residues. The CDR3 is CASSLGGSYGYTF. The CDR3 bases are TGTGCCAGCAGCTTAGGAGGGAGCTATGGCTACACCTTC.

This clonotype has ten or more counts. The DNA for the CDR3 is TGTGCCAGCAGTCCCACGCAGACTAGCGGGAGGTACAATGAGCAGTTCTTC. The encoded protein is CASSPTQTSGRYNEQFF. This chain joins TRBV27 and TRBJ2-1; TRBD2 aligns across 13 bases. This CDR3 region has 17 residues. Trimming took 5 bases from V and 4 from J; bases not matched to a gene: 8. Germline CDR1 is MNHEY and CDR2 is SMNVEV (reference sequence).

This clonotype was seen at least ten times. Relative to the germline gene, one junction end is altered; a read error may explain this. The chain couples TRBV12-3 or TRBV12-4 to TRBJ2-2; TRBD1 might be the D (5 bases). This CDR3 is 12 amino acids long. CDR3 protein: CASSLGAGELFF. As DNA, the CDR3 is TGTGCCAGCAGCTTAGGGGCCGGGGAGCTGTTTTTT.

The rearrangement uses TRBV12-3 or TRBV12-4 and TRBJ1-2; 9 bases are shared with TRBD1. Trimming at V came to 5 bases and at J to 1 base, leaving 20 bases not matched to a gene. The CDR3 has 20 amino acids. This CDR3 is CASSSRDRAGETRDNYGYTF. The CDR3 DNA follows: TGTGCCAGCAGTAGCCGGGACAGGGCGGGCGAAACCCGGGATAACTATGGCTACACCTTC.

This chain uses TRBV18 with TRBJ2-5, with D tentatively TRBD1 (6 bases). The germline V gene has CDR1 KGHSH and CDR2 LQKENI. V dropped 0 bases and J dropped 4 bases, with 12 bases sitting between them. The CDR3 sequence is 15 residues long. CDR3 DNA sequence: TGTGCCAGCTCACCACCGGAGTTAGGGGGAGAGACCCAGTACTTC. Protein sequence: CASSPPELGGETQYF.

This clonotype was seen a single time. The rearrangement uses TRBV20-1 and TRBJ2-6, with D unresolved. Germline loops: CDR1 DFQATT, CDR2 SNEGSKA (reference sequence). V lost 3 bases to trimming and J lost 3 bases, with 12 bases between them. CDR3 length: 15 amino acids. The CDR3 DNA is TGCAGTGCTAGTTCCCTACCAGGTGGGGCCAACGTCCTGACTTTC. Translating gives CSASSLPGGANVLTF.

The gene calls are TRBV13 and TRBJ2-3; 12 nucleotides match TRBD2. Per the germline V gene, CDR1 is PRHDT and CDR2 is FYEKMQ (reference sequence). The CDR3 consists of 17 residues. V was clipped by 4 bases and J by 0 bases; unmatched bases: 5. The CDR3 here is CASSSGLAGHSTDTQYF. For the CDR3, the DNA is TGTGCCAGCAGCTCCGGACTAGCGGGACATAGCACAGATACGCAGTATTTT.

The chain carries TRBV7-2 and TRBJ2-5; unclear D gene. The CDR3 has 14 amino acids. Germline CDR1 reads SGHTA; CDR2 reads FQGNSA. V was clipped by 1 base and J by 3 bases, with 9 bases between them. The CDR3 reads CASSLERAKETQYF. CDR3 DNA: TGTGCCAGCAGCTTAGAAAGGGCTAAAGAGACCCAGTACTTC.

The rearrangement uses TRBV6-1 and TRBJ2-2; D is perhaps TRBD1 (6 bases). The length of the CDR3 is 15 residues. Trimming took 3 bases from V and 2 from J, leaving 10 bases between them. Germline-derived CDR1 and CDR2 are MNHNS and SASEGT. In nucleotides, the CDR3 is TGTGCCAGCAGTGAGGGACATACTAACACCGGGGAGCTGTTTTTT. Its translation: CASSEGHTNTGELFF.

The chain uses TRBV4-1 and TRBJ2-1; D not resolved. Trimming took off 8 bases at V and 6 bases at J, with 23 bases between the two ends. The CDR3 runs 16 residues. Germline lookup yields CDR1 MGHRA and CDR2 YSYEKL. This chain's CDR3 is CASGARAFTRPNEQFF. CDR3 nucleotides: TGCGCCAGCGGTGCTCGGGCCTTCACACGACCCAATGAGCAGTTCTTC.

The sample holds many counts of this clonotype. The chain carries TRBV28 and TRBJ2-1, with D perhaps matching TRBD1 (6 bases). V was pared by 0 bases and J by 1 base, with 10 bases between. The CDR3 consists of 16 residues. CDR1 is MDHEN and CDR2 is SYDVKM in the germline V gene. CDR3 coding DNA: TGTGCCAGCAGTTTATGGGTCAGGGGATCCTACAATGAGCAGTTCTTC. It encodes CASSLWVRGSYNEQFF. The full variable domain, its missing parts supplied by reference TRBV28 and TRBJ2-1, is DVKVTQSSRYLVKRTGEKVFLECVQDMDHENMFWYRQDPGLGLRLIYFSYDVKMKEKGDIPEGYSVSREKKERFSLILESASTNQTSMYLCASSLWVRGSYNEQFFGPGTRLTVL.

The chain recombines TRBV12-5 with TRBJ2-3, with D maybe TRBD2 (6 bases). The CDR3 is 16 residues long. Germline CDR1 is LGHNT and CDR2 is FRNRAP. V dropped 6 bases and J dropped 5 bases, with 21 bases sitting between them. In nucleotides, the CDR3 is TGTGCTAGTGGCCCCCCCCGGTCGGGAGAAGGAGATACGCAGTATTTT. Amino acids: CASGPPRSGEGDTQYF. Complete variable domain (other parts from reference TRBV12-5 and TRBJ2-3): DARVTQTPRHKVTEMGQEVTMRCQPILGHNTVFWYRQTMMQGLELLAYFRNRAPLDDSGMPKDRFSAEMPDATLATLKIQPSEPRDSAVYFCASGPPRSGEGDTQYFGPGTRLTVL.

The chain has TRBV7-3 and TRBJ2-1, with TRBD2 as a possible D gene (5 bases). The germline V and J ends were trimmed by 4 bases and 9 bases, with 13 bases remaining between them. This CDR3 region has 13 residues. Germline loops: CDR1 SGHTA, CDR2 FQGTGA. The CDR3 DNA reads TGTGCCAGCAGCTCGTTAATAGGGAGTGAGCAGTTCTTC. Protein: CASSSLIGSEQFF.

This clonotype occurred a few times. The chain uses TRBV5-1 and TRBJ1-1, with a weak D call TRBD1 (5 bases). Germline CDR1 SGHRS, CDR2 YFSETQ. The CDR3 loop spans 14 amino acids. The V and J ends lost 3 bases and 2 bases respectively, with 11 bases between them. CDR3 protein: CASSWGDGNTEAFF. The CDR3 coding sequence is TGCGCCAGCAGCTGGGGGGACGGAAACACTGAAGCTTTCTTT.

This clonotype was counted at least ten times. J is TRBJ2-1 and V is TRBV30; TRBD2 is a possible D gene (6 bases). Germline V CDR1 and CDR2: GTSNPN, SVGIG (reference sequence). The CDR3 has 14 amino acids. CDR3: CAIKTGLLGNEQFF. The CDR3 DNA reads as TGTGCAATAAAGACGGGACTTCTTGGGAATGAGCAGTTCTTC.